The T cell receptor (beta chain) described here comes from a study of blood T cells in healthy people across ages. Sample donors were healthy Caucasian individuals that came from Russia, aged roughly 6 to 100. Collection of roughly 9.8 milliliters of peripheral blood was performed for each donor. CDR3 size: 17 residues. The V end lost 2 bases, the J end lost 1 base, and 18 bases lay between the germline ends. Germline CDR1 is LGHNA and CDR2 is YNFKEQ. A sample-barcoded 5' primer and a J-beta primer mix were used in a second PCR of roughly 6 to 11 cycles. Sequencing yielded, for each sample, at least 3 million paired-end reads carrying CDR3. Each CDR3 protein is one row after TCRdb ran MiXCR on the 5' RACE reads. The sample records 450,000 to 700,000 distinct CDR3 sequences, about 26% being singletons.

Material for sequencing was blood. The TCR comes from a woman in her 70s in good health. J is TRBJ2-7 and V is TRBV4-2; D assignment may be TRBD1 or TRBD2 (5 bases each). The CDR3 DNA reads TGTGCCAGCAGCCAATTGACGACCGGGACGGCTTCCTACGAGCAGTACTTC. Protein: CASSQLTTGTASYEQYF.